These 20 T cell receptor beta chains were all obtained from the same sample, sequenced in a study of CD8+CD57+ T cells in acquired aplastic anemia. The sequenced patients had an expansion of CD8+CD57+ cells seen by flow cytometry. Both TCR beta VDJ combination and CDR3 sequence profiling were carried out. Genomic DNA was the template for this profiling. TCRdb re-derived calls from the reads in MiXCR, one entry per CDR3 protein. This table has around 50,000 distinct CDR3 sequences, 55% to 70% appearing once. Input material: sorted CD4+, CD8+, or CD8+CD57+ T cells (not recorded which) from PBMCs. The receptors come from a human donor with aplastic anemia.

In this sample, this clonotype turned up many times. The gene calls are TRBV12-3 or TRBV12-4 and TRBJ2-1; 9 bases are a match to TRBD1. The CDR3 is made up of 16 amino acids. The junction had 13 bases not matched to a gene; V was cut back by 6 bases and J by 7 bases. For the CDR3, the DNA is TGTGCCAGCAGCCCTACCCTGGGACAGGGAGAGAATGAGCAGTTCTTC. Protein: CASSPTLGQGENEQFF.

This sequence joins TRBV2 and TRBJ2-3; D tentatively reads TRBD1 or TRBD2 (6 bases each). Germline assignment: CDR1 SNHLY and CDR2 FYNNEI. CDR3 size: 15 residues. V lost 0 bases, J lost 2 bases, and 9 bases lay in between. The CDR3 region has the DNA TGTGCCAGCAGTGAAGCGGGGGGCGTCACAGATACGCAGTATTTT. It translates to CASSEAGGVTDTQYF.

The J gene is TRBJ2-1, the V gene TRBV5-1, with D unresolved. V dropped 1 base and J dropped 8 bases, with 13 bases sitting between them. Germline V CDR1 and CDR2: SGHRS, YFSETQ. This CDR3 is built from 14 residues. CDR3 sequence reads: CASSLRAVLDEQFF. DNA for the CDR3: TGCGCCAGCAGCTTGAGGGCAGTCTTGGATGAGCAGTTCTTC.

This clonotype was recorded at least ten times. This chain uses TRBV5-6 with TRBJ1-5, with D unresolved. The germline V gene has CDR1 SGHDT and CDR2 YYEEEE. The V end was cut by 0 bases, the J end by 7 bases, with 5 bases between. The CDR3 sequence is 12 residues long. In nucleotides, the CDR3 is TGTGCCAGCAGCTTGGCCGGGCAGCCCCAGCATTTT. It specifies CASSLAGQPQHF. The entire variable domain, with the rest obtained from reference TRBV5-6 and TRBJ1-5, is as follows: DAGVTQSPTHLIKTRGQQVTLRCSPKSGHDTVSWYQQALGQGPQFIFQYYEEEERQRGNFPDRFSGHQFPNYSSELNVNALLLGDSALYLCASSLAGQPQHFGDGTRLSIL.

The rearrangement uses TRBV29-1 and TRBJ1-6; D gene uncertain. The V gene's germline CDR1 is SQVTM and CDR2 ANQGSEA. This CDR3 is built from 12 residues. Trimming removed 5 bases from V and 8 bases from J, with 10 bases in between. CDR3 in DNA: TGCAGCGTTATGGATGGGGATTCACCCCTCCACTTT. Translated: CSVMDGDSPLHF. Together with reference TRBV29-1 and TRBJ1-6, the CDR3 gives the full variable domain: SAVISQKPSRDICQRGTSLTIQCQVDSQVTMMFWYRQQPGQSLTLIATANQGSEATYESGFVIDKFPISRPNLTFSTLTVSNMSPEDSSIYLCSVMDGDSPLHFGNGTRLTVT.

A word on this clonotype: An end of the junction does not agree with germline; a read error may underlie this. V usage is TRBV15 and J usage is TRBJ2-5, with TRBD2 matching over 7 bases. The CDR3 covers 16 residues. The germline V gene encodes CDR1 LNHNV and CDR2 YYDKDF (reference sequence). The CDR3 nucleotides are TGTGCCTCCAGCAGAGATCGGGGCGGGAGTTCAGAGACCCAGTACTTC. Protein product: CASSRDRGGSSETQYF.

The table lists this clonotype with many counts. This sequence joins TRBV6-2 or TRBV6-3 and TRBJ1-5, with 10 bases lining up with TRBD1. The V segment lost 4 bases and the J segment 5 bases; nucleotides outside the gene matches: 11. Germline values: CDR1 MNHEY, CDR2 SVGEGT. The CDR3 runs 17 residues. The CDR3 region has the DNA TGTGCCAGCAGTTCCGCCTTGGGGACAGGGGTCGATCAGCCCCAGCATTTT. Its translation: CASSSALGTGVDQPQHF.

The rearrangement joins TRBV25-1 to TRBJ2-7, with D possibly called TRBD1 or TRBD2 (5 bases each). The germline gives CDR1 MGHDK, CDR2 SYGVNS. The CDR3 consists of 17 residues. The V gene lost 3 bases and the J gene lost 4 bases, with 22 bases spanning the gap. The CDR3 DNA reads as TGTGCCAGCAGTGAGCTCGGGGACCGCTGGGGCCTATACGAGCAGTACTTC. Amino acids: CASSELGDRWGLYEQYF.

This sequence joins TRBV25-1 and TRBJ1-4, with a tentative D call TRBD1 (5 bases). The germline CDR1 and CDR2 sequences are MGHDK and SYGVNS. Trimming left V 3 bases short and J 10 bases short, with 21 bases between. The CDR3 runs 16 residues. CDR3 sequence: CASSDPAGISVGKLFF. The CDR3 DNA is TGTGCCAGCAGTGACCCCGCAGGGATATCGGTAGGAAAACTGTTTTTT.

The CDR3 loop is CASSLVAGTDTQYF. The CDR3 DNA sequence: TGTGCCAGCAGCTTAGTGGCAGGGACAGATACGCAGTATTTT. This sequence joins TRBV7-9 and TRBJ2-3; D perhaps matches TRBD1 (5 bases). Germline V CDR1 and CDR2: SEHNR, FQNEAQ (reference sequence). V gave up 1 base and J gave up 3 bases, with 8 bases separating them. The CDR3 loop spans 14 amino acids.

A word on this clonotype: A read error may account for a junction end that differs from germline. The V call is TRBV29-1, the J call TRBJ1-1; no definite D call. The CDR3 loop spans 11 amino acids. The V gene's germline CDR1 is SQVTM and CDR2 ANQGSEA. CDR3 sequence reads: CSVEGLAEAFF. The CDR3 DNA reads as TGCAGCGTGGAAGGACTGGCTGAAGCTTTCTTT.

This clonotype is classed as medium-sized. This chain uses TRBV10-3 with TRBJ2-1; 12 nucleotides align to TRBD2. V shed 0 bases and J 13 bases; nucleotides not matched to a gene: 4. Germline V lookup: CDR1 ENHRY, CDR2 SYGVKD. The CDR3 has 14 residues. This CDR3 reads CAISESTSGGYQFF. CDR3 bases: TGTGCCATCAGTGAGTCGACTAGCGGGGGCTACCAGTTCTTC.

The chain joins TRBV19 to TRBJ2-7, with unresolved D. Per the germline V gene, CDR1 is LNHDA and CDR2 is SQIVND (reference sequence). The CDR3 length is 13 residues. Deletions cut 6 bases from V and 1 base from J, with 10 bases between. CDR3 in DNA: TGTGCCAGTAGGGCAGCTGGTTCCTACGAGCAGTACTTC. It codes for CASRAAGSYEQYF.

The V gene is TRBV7-9, the J gene TRBJ2-7; 8 nucleotides match TRBD1. Per germline, CDR1 SEHNR and CDR2 FQNEAQ (reference sequence). There are 13 residues in the CDR3. Unmatched junction bases numbered 5, after V lost 6 bases and J lost 4 bases. The CDR3 sequence is CASSRTGRYEQYF. For the CDR3, the DNA is TGTGCCAGCAGTCGGACAGGGAGGTACGAGCAGTACTTC.

The genes are TRBV2 and TRBJ1-1; perhaps TRBD1 as D (5 bases). CDR1 is SNHLY, CDR2 FYNNEI, per germline. The V and J ends lost 4 bases and 3 bases respectively, with 6 bases between them. The CDR3 sequence is 12 residues long. The CDR3 DNA reads as TGTGCCAGCAGTGGGGGGTACACTGAAGCTTTCTTT. The encoded protein is CASSGGYTEAFF.

The chain carries TRBV10-3 and TRBJ2-7; D possibly uses TRBD1 or TRBD2 (5 bases each). The germline V gene has CDR1 ENHRY and CDR2 SYGVKD. V was cut by 2 bases and J by 3 bases, with 11 bases left in between. The CDR3 totals 14 residues. CDR3 residues: CAISERDADYEQYV. CDR3 bases: TGTGCCATCAGTGAGCGGGACGCGGACTACGAGCAGTACGTC.

Many counts were recorded for this clonotype. This chain joins TRBV4-1 and TRBJ1-5; D is possibly TRBD1 (5 bases). Trimming took off 1 base at V and 2 bases at J, with 6 bases between the two ends. CDR3 length: 14 amino acids. The germline gives CDR1 MGHRA, CDR2 YSYEKL. This chain's CDR3 is CASSQVQGNQPQHF. DNA of the CDR3: TGCGCCAGCAGCCAAGTACAGGGCAATCAGCCCCAGCATTTT.

This sequence joins TRBV9 and TRBJ2-7; D is possibly TRBD1 (5 bases). Trimming left V 4 bases short and J 3 bases short, with 8 bases between. The CDR3 spans 12 residues. Germline CDR1 and CDR2: SGDLS and YYNGEE. The CDR3 DNA reads as TGTGCCAGCAGCCAAGGGGACTACGAGCAGTACTTC. This codes for CASSQGDYEQYF.

This sequence joins TRBV10-3 and TRBJ1-1, with TRBD1 as a possible D gene (6 bases). Looked up from germline, CDR1 is ENHRY and CDR2 is SYGVKD. This CDR3 spans 14 amino acids. Trimming cost V 6 bases and J 0 bases, with 11 bases left between them. The CDR3 DNA follows: TGTGCCATCAGCGGGACATCTATGAACACTGAAGCTTTCTTT. It specifies CAISGTSMNTEAFF.

In this sample, this clonotype turned up a few times. The chain couples TRBV6-1 to TRBJ2-7; unclear D gene. Germline V CDR1 and CDR2: MNHNS, SASEGT. Deletions cut 6 bases from V and 1 base from J, with 7 bases between. This CDR3 contains 12 residues. The CDR3 sequence is CASSSSSYEQYF. The CDR3 DNA follows: TGTGCCAGCAGCTCTTCTTCCTACGAGCAGTACTTC.